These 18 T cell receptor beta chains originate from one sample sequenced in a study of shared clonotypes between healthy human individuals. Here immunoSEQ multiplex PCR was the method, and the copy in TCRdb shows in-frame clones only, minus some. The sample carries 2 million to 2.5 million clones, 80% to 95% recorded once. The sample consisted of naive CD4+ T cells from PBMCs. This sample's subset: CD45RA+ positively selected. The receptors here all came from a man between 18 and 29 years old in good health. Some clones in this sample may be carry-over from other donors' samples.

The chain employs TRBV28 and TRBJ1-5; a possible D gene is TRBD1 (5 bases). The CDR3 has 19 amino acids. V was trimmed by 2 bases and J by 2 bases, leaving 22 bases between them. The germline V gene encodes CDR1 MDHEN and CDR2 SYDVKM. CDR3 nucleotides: TGTGCCAGCAGTTTACGGGAACTGGTGGGGGTAAAGGGCAATCAGCCCCAGCATTTT. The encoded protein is CASSLRELVGVKGNQPQHF.

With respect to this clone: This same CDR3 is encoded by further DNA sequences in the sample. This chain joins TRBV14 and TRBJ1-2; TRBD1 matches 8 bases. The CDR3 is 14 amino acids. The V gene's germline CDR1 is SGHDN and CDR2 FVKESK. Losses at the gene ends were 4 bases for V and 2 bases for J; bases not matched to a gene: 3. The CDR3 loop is CASSPRQGNYGYTF. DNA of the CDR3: TGTGCCAGCAGCCCCCGACAGGGGAACTATGGCTACACCTTC.

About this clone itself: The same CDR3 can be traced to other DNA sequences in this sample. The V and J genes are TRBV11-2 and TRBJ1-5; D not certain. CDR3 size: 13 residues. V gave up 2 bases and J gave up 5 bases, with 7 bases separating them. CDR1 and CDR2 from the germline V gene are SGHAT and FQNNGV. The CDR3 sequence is CASSLTGDQPQHF. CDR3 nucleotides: TGTGCCAGCAGCTTAACTGGGGATCAGCCCCAGCATTTT. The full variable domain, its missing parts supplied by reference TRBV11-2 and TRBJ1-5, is EAGVAQSPRYKIIEKRQSVAFWCNPISGHATLYWYQQILGQGPKLLIQFQNNGVVDDSQLPKDRFSAERLKGVDSTLKIQPAKLEDSAVYLCASSLTGDQPQHFGDGTRLSIL.

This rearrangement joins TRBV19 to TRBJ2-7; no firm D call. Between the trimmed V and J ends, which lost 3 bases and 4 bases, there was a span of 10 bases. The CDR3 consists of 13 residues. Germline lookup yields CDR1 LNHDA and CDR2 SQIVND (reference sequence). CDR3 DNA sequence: TGTGCCAGTAGTATGTCTTTTGGTTACGAGCAGTACTTC. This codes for CASSMSFGYEQYF. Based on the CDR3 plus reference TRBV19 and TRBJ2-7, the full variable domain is DGGITQSPKYLFRKEGQNVTLSCEQNLNHDAMYWYRQDPGQGLRLIYYSQIVNDFQKGDIAEGYSVSREKKESFPLTVTSAQKNPTAFYLCASSMSFGYEQYFGPGTRLTVT.

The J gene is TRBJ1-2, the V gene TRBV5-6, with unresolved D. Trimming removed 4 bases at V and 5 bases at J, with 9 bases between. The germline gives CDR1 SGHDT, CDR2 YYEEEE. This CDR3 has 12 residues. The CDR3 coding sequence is TGTGCCAGCAGCGCACCCCTGTATGGCTACACCTTC. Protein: CASSAPLYGYTF.

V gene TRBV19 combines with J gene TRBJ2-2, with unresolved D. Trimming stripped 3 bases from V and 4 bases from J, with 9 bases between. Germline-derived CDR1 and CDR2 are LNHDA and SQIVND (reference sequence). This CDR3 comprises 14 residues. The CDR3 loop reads CASSIPGTTGELFF. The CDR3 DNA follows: TGTGCCAGTAGTATCCCGGGTACCACCGGGGAGCTGTTTTTT.

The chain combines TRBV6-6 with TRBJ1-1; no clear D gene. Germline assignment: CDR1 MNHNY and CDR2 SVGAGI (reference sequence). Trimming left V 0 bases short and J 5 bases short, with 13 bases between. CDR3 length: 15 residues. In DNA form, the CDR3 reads TGTGCCAGCAGTTACTCCAGGCCCTCGGGTACTGAAGCTTTCTTT. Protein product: CASSYSRPSGTEAFF.

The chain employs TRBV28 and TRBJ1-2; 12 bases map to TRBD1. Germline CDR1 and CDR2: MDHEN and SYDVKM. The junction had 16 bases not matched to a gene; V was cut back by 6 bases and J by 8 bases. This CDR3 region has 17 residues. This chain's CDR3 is CASRRLTLGQGATGYTF. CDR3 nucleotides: TGTGCCAGCAGGAGATTAACCTTGGGACAGGGGGCGACAGGCTACACCTTC.

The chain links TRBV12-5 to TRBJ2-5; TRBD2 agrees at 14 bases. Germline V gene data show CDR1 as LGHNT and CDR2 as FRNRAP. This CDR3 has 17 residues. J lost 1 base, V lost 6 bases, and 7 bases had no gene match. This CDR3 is CASGRGLAGDLQETQYF. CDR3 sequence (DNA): TGTGCTAGTGGGAGGGGACTAGCGGGAGACCTCCAAGAGACCCAGTACTTC. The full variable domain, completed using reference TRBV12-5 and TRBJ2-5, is DARVTQTPRHKVTEMGQEVTMRCQPILGHNTVFWYRQTMMQGLELLAYFRNRAPLDDSGMPKDRFSAEMPDATLATLKIQPSEPRDSAVYFCASGRGLAGDLQETQYFGPGTRLLVL.

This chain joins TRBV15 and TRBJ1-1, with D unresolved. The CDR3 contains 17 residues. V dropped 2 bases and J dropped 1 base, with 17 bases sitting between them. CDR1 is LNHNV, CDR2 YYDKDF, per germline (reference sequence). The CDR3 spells CATSRSPRLKGNTEAFF. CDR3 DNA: TGTGCCACCAGCAGATCGCCCAGACTTAAAGGGAACACTGAAGCTTTCTTT.

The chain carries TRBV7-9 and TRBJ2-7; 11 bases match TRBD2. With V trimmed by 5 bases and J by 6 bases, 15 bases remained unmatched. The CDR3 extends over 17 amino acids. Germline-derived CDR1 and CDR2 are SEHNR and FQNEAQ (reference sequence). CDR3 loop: CASSLPGLAEWLSEQYF. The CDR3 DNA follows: TGTGCCAGCAGCCTTCCGGGACTAGCGGAGTGGCTTTCCGAGCAGTACTTC. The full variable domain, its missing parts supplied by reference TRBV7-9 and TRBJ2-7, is DTGVSQNPRHKITKRGQNVTFRCDPISEHNRLYWYRQTLGQGPEFLTYFQNEAQLEKSRLLSDRFSAERPKGSFSTLEIQRTEQGDSAMYLCASSLPGLAEWLSEQYFGPGTRLTVT.

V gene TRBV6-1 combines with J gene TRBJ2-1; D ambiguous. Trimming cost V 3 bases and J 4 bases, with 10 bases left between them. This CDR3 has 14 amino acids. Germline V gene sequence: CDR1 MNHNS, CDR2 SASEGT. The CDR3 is CASSEVRAYNEQFF. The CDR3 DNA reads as TGTGCCAGCAGTGAGGTACGGGCATACAATGAGCAGTTCTTC.

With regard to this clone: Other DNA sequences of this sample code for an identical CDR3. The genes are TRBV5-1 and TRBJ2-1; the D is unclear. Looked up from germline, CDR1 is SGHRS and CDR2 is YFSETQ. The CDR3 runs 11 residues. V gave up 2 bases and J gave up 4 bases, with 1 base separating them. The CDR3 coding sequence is TGCGCCAGCAGCTTATACAATGAGCAGTTCTTC. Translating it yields CASSLYNEQFF.

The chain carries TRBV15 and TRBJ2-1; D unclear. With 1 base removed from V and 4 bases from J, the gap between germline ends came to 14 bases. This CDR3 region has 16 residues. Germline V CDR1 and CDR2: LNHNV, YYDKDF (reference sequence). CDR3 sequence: CATSRGTDQAYNEQFF. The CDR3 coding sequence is TGTGCCACCAGCAGAGGGACGGACCAGGCTTACAATGAGCAGTTCTTC.

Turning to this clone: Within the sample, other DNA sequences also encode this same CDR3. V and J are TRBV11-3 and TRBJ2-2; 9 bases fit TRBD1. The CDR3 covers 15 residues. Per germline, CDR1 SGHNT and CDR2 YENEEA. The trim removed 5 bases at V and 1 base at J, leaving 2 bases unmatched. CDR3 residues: CASSLGQGNTGELFF. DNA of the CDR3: TGTGCCAGCAGCCTGGGACAGGGGAACACCGGGGAGCTGTTTTTT.

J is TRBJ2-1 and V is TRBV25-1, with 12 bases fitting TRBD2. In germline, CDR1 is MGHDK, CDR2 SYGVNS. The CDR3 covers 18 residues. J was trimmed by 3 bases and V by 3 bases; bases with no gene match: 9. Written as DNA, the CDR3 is TGTGCCAGCAGTGATTTCAGGGCTAGCGGGAGGGTCTACAATGAGCAGTTCTTC. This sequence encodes CASSDFRASGRVYNEQFF.

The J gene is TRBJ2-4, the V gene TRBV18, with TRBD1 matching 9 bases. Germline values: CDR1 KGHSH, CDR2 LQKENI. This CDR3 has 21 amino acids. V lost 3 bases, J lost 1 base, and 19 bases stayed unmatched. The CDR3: CASSPPRTGEVRVVAKNIQYF. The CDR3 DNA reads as TGTGCCAGCTCACCGCCAAGGACAGGGGAGGTTCGGGTGGTGGCCAAAAACATTCAGTACTTC.

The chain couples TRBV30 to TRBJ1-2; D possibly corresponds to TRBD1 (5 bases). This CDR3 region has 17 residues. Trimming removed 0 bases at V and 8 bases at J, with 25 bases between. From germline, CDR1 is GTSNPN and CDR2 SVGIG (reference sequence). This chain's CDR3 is CAWSVRLTDLPRGGYTF. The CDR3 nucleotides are TGTGCCTGGAGTGTACGTTTGACAGATCTACCCCGGGGGGGCTACACCTTC.